The T cell receptor beta chain under discussion was sequenced for a study of tumor-infiltrating lymphocytes in primary liver carcinoma. Background on the study: Measuring roughly 4 to 10 cm across, the tumors were staged as T1-T3 N0M0.

Blood RNA came from unsorted whole blood; germline DNA was also extracted. Sampling before surgery obtained about 4 milliliters of peripheral blood. A constant-region primer served to make TCR beta cDNA from approximately 490 ng total RNA. Sequencing libraries for TCR beta derived from three nested multiplex PCR rounds that used slightly modified ARM-PCR. Both of the initial two PCR rounds ran for nine to eleven cycles and employed TRBV1-TRBV30 forward primers alongside a C-beta reverse primer. TCRdb ran MiXCR on the multiplex PCR reads and lists one entry per CDR3 protein. The sample consists of 310,000 or so distinct CDR3 sequences, 65% of them appearing once. This clonotype has at least ten counts. Trimming shortened V by 0 bases and J by 3 bases, and 6 bases separated the two germline ends. The germline V gene has CDR1 MNHNY and CDR2 SVGAGI (reference sequence). This CDR3 comprises 14 residues.

This chain uses TRBV6-6 with TRBJ2-1; D might be TRBD1 (5 bases). This receptor was obtained from a middle-aged man with primary liver carcinoma and hepatitis B virus infection. The sequenced sample consisted of peripheral blood. The CDR3: CASSYSRVYNEQFF. The CDR3 DNA reads as TGTGCCAGCAGTTACTCCAGGGTCTACAATGAGCAGTTCTTC.